The following is a T cell receptor beta chain sequence with its context. Its specificity is unknown. The data were produced by immunoSEQ multiplex PCR, yet TCRdb's version contains in-frame clones alone and is incomplete. The sample lists 70,000 to 100,000 clones, more than 85% occurring once. This specimen belongs to a study of a mutant IDH1 vaccine in newly diagnosed glioma. Study overall: Beforehand, treatment had been radiotherapy, temozolomide, or both; the majority received both. Regarding the study as a whole: Whatever changes occurred in top peripheral T cell clonotypes seemed unrelated to pseudoprogression.

In germline, CDR1 is SEHNR, CDR2 FQNEAQ (reference sequence). V was clipped by 6 bases and J by 5 bases, with 19 bases between them. The CDR3 contains 16 residues. Time point reported: week 5, during vaccination. Vaccine doses each comprised 300 ug of mutant IDH1 20-mer peptide, with topical imiquimod. The sequences come from PBMCs, collected from a glioma patient whose treatment included an IDH1 peptide vaccine. This TCR was recovered from a woman between 50 and 59 years old with glioma. The chain couples TRBV7-9 to TRBJ1-4; maybe TRBD1 (5 bases). CDR3 in DNA: TGTGCCAGCAGTCCGCGTAGGGGAGGATTCAATGAAAAACTGTTTTTT. It codes for CASSPRRGGFNEKLFF. Filled out from reference TRBV7-9 and TRBJ1-4, the complete variable domain reads DTGVSQNPRHKITKRGQNVTFRCDPISEHNRLYWYRQTLGQGPEFLTYFQNEAQLEKSRLLSDRFSAERPKGSFSTLEIQRTEQGDSAMYLCASSPRRGGFNEKLFFGSGTQLSVL.